The present T cell receptor (beta chain) was sequenced within a study of blood T cell repertoires in COVID-19. About the research overall: COVID-19 samples from acute and convalescent phases originated in the United States, Italy and Spain.

The protocol was immunoSEQ multiplex PCR, while the TCRdb copy is restricted to in-frame clones and leaves out a portion. Here the sample spans fewer than 300,000 clones, just over 90% being singletons. CDR1 WSHSY and CDR2 SAAADI come from the germline V gene. V dropped 7 bases and J dropped 2; count of bases not matched to a gene: 4. The CDR3 has 13 amino acids. The sequence was collected from a woman aged 25-40 years with COVID-19, enrolled during active disease. This chain joins TRBV10-2 and TRBJ2-5, with 7 bases identical to TRBD2. Sequenced: peripheral blood. The CDR3 loop is CASTWTRQETQYF. DNA of the CDR3: TGCGCCAGCACTTGGACTAGACAAGAGACCCAGTACTTC.